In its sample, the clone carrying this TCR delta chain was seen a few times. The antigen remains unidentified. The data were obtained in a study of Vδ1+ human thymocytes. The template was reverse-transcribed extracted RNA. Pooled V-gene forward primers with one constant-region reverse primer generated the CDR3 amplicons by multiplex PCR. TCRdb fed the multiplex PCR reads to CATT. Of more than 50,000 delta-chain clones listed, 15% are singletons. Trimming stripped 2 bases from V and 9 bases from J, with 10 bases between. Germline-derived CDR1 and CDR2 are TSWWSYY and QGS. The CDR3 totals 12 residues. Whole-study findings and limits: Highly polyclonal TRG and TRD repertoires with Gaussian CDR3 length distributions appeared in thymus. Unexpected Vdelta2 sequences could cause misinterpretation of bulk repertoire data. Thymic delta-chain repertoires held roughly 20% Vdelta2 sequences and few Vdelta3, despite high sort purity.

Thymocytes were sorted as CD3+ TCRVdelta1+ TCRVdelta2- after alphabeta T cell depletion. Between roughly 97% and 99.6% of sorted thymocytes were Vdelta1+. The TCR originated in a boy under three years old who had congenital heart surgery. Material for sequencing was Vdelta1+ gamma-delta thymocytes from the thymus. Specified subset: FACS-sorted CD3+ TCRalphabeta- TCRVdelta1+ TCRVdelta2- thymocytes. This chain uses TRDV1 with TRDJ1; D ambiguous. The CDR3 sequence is CALGETRRELIF. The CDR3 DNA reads TGTGCTCTTGGGGAAACAAGGCGGGAACTCATCTTT.